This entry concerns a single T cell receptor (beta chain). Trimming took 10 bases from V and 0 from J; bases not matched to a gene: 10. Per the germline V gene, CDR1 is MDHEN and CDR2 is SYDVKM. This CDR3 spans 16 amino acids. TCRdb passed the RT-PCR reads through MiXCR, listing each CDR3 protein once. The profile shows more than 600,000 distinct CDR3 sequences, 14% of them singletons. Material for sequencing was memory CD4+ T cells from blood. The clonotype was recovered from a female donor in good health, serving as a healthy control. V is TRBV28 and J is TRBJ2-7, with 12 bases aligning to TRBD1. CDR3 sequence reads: CATRDRGPASSYEQYF. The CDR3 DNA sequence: TGTGCCACCCGGGACAGGGGGCCGGCAAGCTCCTACGAGCAGTACTTC.